These T cell receptor beta chains were read from a single sample in a study of Ad26.COV2.S vaccination and SARS-CoV-2 variants. The protocol was immunoSEQ multiplex PCR, while the TCRdb copy is restricted to in-frame clones and leaves out a portion. The sample consists of over 450,000 clones, roughly 87% of them appearing once. The specimen comprised peripheral blood, sampled in a trial of Ad26.COV2.S vaccine versus placebo. The source of these receptors is a person between 18 and 60 years old who received the Ad26.COV2.S COVID-19 vaccine or a placebo. The CDR3 runs from the conserved cysteine through the conserved F or W. D genes are given only for firm matches. The listing skips clone size in some rows; elsewhere it reads once, few, many or a size class.

>TRBJ2-7|NA|NA|TRBV19
CASSIPGRIRTYEQYF
TGTGCCAGTAGTATTCCCGGCAGAATCAGGACCTACGAGCAGTACTTC
>TRBJ2-3|NA|NA|TRBV6-2/TRBV6-3
CASSYSKLGTDTQYF
TGTGCCAGCAGTTACTCGAAGTTGGGAACAGATACGCAGTATTTT
>TRBJ2-7|NA|NA|TRBV4-1
CASSQVTPGASYEQYF
TGCGCCAGCAGCCAAGTCACCCCCGGAGCCAGCTACGAGCAGTACTTC
>TRBJ2-7|NA|NA|TRBV7-8
CASSKAGSSYEQYF
TGTGCCAGCAGCAAGGCCGGGAGCTCCTACGAGCAGTACTTC
>TRBJ2-4|NA|NA|TRBV19
CASQDGPAKNIQYF
TGTGCCAGTCAGGACGGGCCGGCCAAAAACATTCAGTACTTC
>TRBJ2-1|NA|NA|TRBV3-1/TRBV3-2
CASSQDWRGNNEQFF
TGTGCCAGCAGCCAAGATTGGCGGGGAAACAATGAGCAGTTCTTC
>TRBJ2-1|NA|NA|TRBV18
CASSFSSYNEQFF
TGTGCCAGCTCCTTTAGCTCCTACAATGAGCAGTTCTTC
>TRBJ2-1|NA|NA|TRBV6-2/TRBV6-3
CASSYPRAGSSYNEQFF
TGTGCCAGCAGTTACCCCCGGGCTGGAAGCTCCTACAATGAGCAGTTCTTC
>TRBJ1-5|NA|NA|TRBV6-5
CASSPAGGNQPQHF
TGTGCCAGCAGCCCCGCTGGCGGGAATCAGCCCCAGCATTTT
>TRBJ2-5|NA|NA|TRBV9
CASSVAWRSGETQYF
TGTGCCAGCAGCGTAGCTTGGAGATCGGGGGAGACCCAGTACTTC
>TRBJ2-7|TRBD2|NA|TRBV18
CASSPGTSGIYEQYF
TGTGCCAGCTCACCCGGGACTAGCGGGATTTACGAGCAGTACTTC
>TRBJ2-4|NA|NA|TRBV6-6
CASSYVRGGIQYF
TGTGCCAGCAGTTACGTCAGGGGAGGCATTCAGTACTTC
>TRBJ2-3|NA|NA|TRBV25-1
CASSDHLGKDTQYF
TGTGCCAGCAGTGATCATCTGGGGAAAGATACGCAGTATTTT
>TRBJ2-3|TRBD2|NA|TRBV2
CASSEGLAGEDTQYF
TGTGCCAGCAGTGAGGGACTAGCGGGAGAGGATACGCAGTATTTT
>TRBJ1-5|NA|NA|TRBV4-1
CASSQEGTARSNQPQHF
TGCGCCAGCAGCCAAGAAGGGACCGCACGTAGCAATCAGCCCCAGCATTTT
>TRBJ1-1|NA|NA|TRBV3-1/TRBV3-2
CASSQPGTGSTEAFF
TGTGCCAGCAGCCAACCCGGGACGGGGAGCACTGAAGCTTTCTTT
>TRBJ1-5|NA|NA|TRBV7-8
CASSSGPNSNQPQHF
TGTGCCAGCAGCTCGGGGCCCAATAGCAATCAGCCCCAGCATTTT
>TRBJ2-7|TRBD2|NA|TRBV10-1
CASSVSAGATYF
TGCGCCAGCAGTGTTTCGGCGGGAGCAACCTACTTC
>TRBJ1-4|NA|NA|TRBV5-4
CASSLGQRREKLFF
TGTGCCAGCAGCTTGGGACAGAGACGGGAAAAACTGTTTTTT
>TRBJ2-1|NA|NA|TRBV4-1
CASSQDSRNEQFF
TGCGCCAGCAGCCAAGATAGCAGGAATGAGCAGTTCTTC
>TRBJ2-2|NA|NA|TRBV3-1/TRBV3-2
CASSQGGWVAERNTGELFF
TGTGCCAGCAGCCAAGGGGGTTGGGTAGCGGAGAGGAACACCGGGGAGCTGTTTTTT
>TRBJ2-3|NA|NA|TRBV10-3
CAISEGAGDTDTQYF
TGTGCCATCAGTGAGGGGGCAGGAGACACAGATACGCAGTATTTT
>TRBJ2-7|TRBD1|NA|TRBV30
CALDPRGLDEQYF
TGTGCCTTGGACCCCAGGGGGCTCGACGAGCAGTACTTC
>TRBJ2-7|NA|NA|TRBV7-2
CANRIGLYEQYF
TGTGCCAACAGGATAGGTCTCTACGAGCAGTACTTC
>TRBJ1-4|NA|NA|TRBV28
CASSPSTEGEYEKLFF
TGTGCCAGCAGTCCCTCCACTGAGGGTGAATACGAAAAACTGTTTTTT
>TRBJ1-4|NA|NA|TRBV5-5
CASSLGQPSEKLFF
TGTGCCAGCAGCTTGGGACAGCCAAGCGAAAAACTGTTTTTT
>TRBJ1-2|TRBD1|NA|TRBV25-1
CASRGQGWLGYTF
TGTGCCAGCAGAGGACAGGGGTGGCTGGGCTACACCTTC
>TRBJ2-3|TRBD2|NA|TRBV7-3
CASSFTETSGGKTTDTQYF
TGTGCCAGCAGCTTTACCGAGACTAGCGGGGGAAAGACCACAGATACGCAGTATTTT
>TRBJ2-1|NA|NA|TRBV28
CASSSWAGSSYNEQFF
TGTGCCAGCAGTTCATGGGCCGGCAGCTCCTACAATGAGCAGTTCTTC
>TRBJ2-4|NA|NA|TRBV10-3
CAISEGTGTLAKNIQYF
TGTGCCATCAGTGAGGGGACGGGAACTTTAGCCAAAAACATTCAGTACTTC
>TRBJ1-5|TRBD1|few|TRBV19
CASTRTGLASQPQHF
TGTGCCAGTACCAGGACAGGCCTGGCGAGTCAGCCCCAGCATTTT
>TRBJ2-3|NA|NA|TRBV3-1/TRBV3-2
CASSQADSTDTQYF
TGTGCCAGCAGCCAAGCCGATAGCACAGATACGCAGTATTTT
>TRBJ1-1|NA|NA|TRBV18
CASSPYRDGTEAFF
TGTGCCAGCTCACCATATCGGGATGGTACTGAAGCTTTCTTT
>TRBJ1-1|NA|once|TRBV6-1
CASSEVSRLEAFF
TGTGCCAGCAGTGAAGTGTCCCGTCTGGAAGCTTTCTTT
>TRBJ2-2|NA|NA|TRBV5-6
CASSLWPNTGELFF
TGTGCCAGCAGCTTATGGCCGAACACCGGGGAGCTGTTTTTT
>TRBJ2-3|NA|NA|TRBV12-3/TRBV12-4
CASRKSADTQYF
TGTGCCAGCAGGAAGAGCGCAGATACGCAGTATTTT
>TRBJ1-4|NA|NA|TRBV7-8
CASSLDRNEKLFF
TGTGCCAGCAGCTTAGACAGAAATGAAAAACTGTTTTTT
>TRBJ1-2|NA|NA|TRBV4-3
CASSQDNSVGFNYGYTF
TGCGCCAGCAGCCAAGATAACTCCGTGGGCTTTAACTATGGCTACACCTTC
>TRBJ2-7|NA|NA|TRBV28
CASGSPGRGEQYF
TGTGCCAGCGGGTCACCGGGGCGGGGAGAGCAGTACTTC
>TRBJ1-3|NA|NA|TRBV6-6
CASSYSFQGSGNTIYF
TGTGCCAGCAGTTACTCGTTCCAGGGCTCTGGAAACACCATATATTTT
>TRBJ1-2|NA|NA|TRBV18
CASSPDRDYGYTF
TGTGCCAGCTCACCCGACAGAGACTATGGCTACACCTTC
>TRBJ1-1|NA|NA|TRBV7-9
CASAGTEAFF
TGTGCCAGCGCCGGCACTGAAGCTTTCTTT
>TRBJ2-5|NA|NA|TRBV25-1
CASSEGWETQYF
TGTGCCAGCAGTGAAGGTTGGGAGACCCAGTACTTC
>TRBJ2-7|NA|NA|TRBV15
CATSRDQWVASYEQYF
TGTGCCACCAGCAGAGATCAATGGGTGGCCTCCTACGAGCAGTACTTC
>TRBJ2-1|NA|NA|TRBV12-3/TRBV12-4
CASNEPGGEQFF
TGTGCCAGCAACGAACCCGGAGGTGAGCAGTTCTTC
>TRBJ2-3|NA|NA|TRBV7-2
CASSWAGGASTDTQYF
TGTGCCAGCAGCTGGGCGGGCGGGGCTAGCACAGATACGCAGTATTTT
>TRBJ1-1|NA|NA|TRBV19
CASSIGVRMNTEAFF
TGTGCCAGTAGTATAGGAGTACGAATGAACACTGAAGCTTTCTTT
>TRBJ2-7|NA|NA|TRBV13
CASSRTSMSEQYF
TGTGCCAGCAGCCGCACCTCAATGAGCGAGCAGTACTTC
>TRBJ1-1|NA|NA|TRBV18
CASRKYGVEGGTEAFF
TGTGCCAGCCGCAAGTACGGGGTGGAAGGAGGCACTGAAGCTTTCTTT
>TRBJ2-1|NA|NA|TRBV9
CASSVAGGPPLVHEQFF
TGTGCCAGCAGCGTAGCGGGGGGCCCTCCCTTGGTCCATGAGCAGTTCTTC
>TRBJ1-1|NA|few|TRBV6-5
CASKAALPAAFF
TGTGCCAGCAAGGCGGCCCTTCCCGCGGCTTTCTTT
>TRBJ1-6|NA|NA|TRBV25-1
CASTTGSWSSPLHF
TGTGCCAGCACCACAGGGTCTTGGAGCTCACCCCTCCACTTT
>TRBJ1-2|NA|NA|TRBV29-1
CSVAGTDGYTF
TGCAGCGTTGCAGGGACGGATGGCTACACCTTC
>TRBJ1-5|NA|NA|TRBV6-5
CASSYTQGSQPQHF
TGTGCCAGCAGTTACACGCAGGGCTCTCAGCCCCAGCATTTT
>TRBJ1-2|NA|NA|TRBV11-2
CASSLGREGYTF
TGTGCCAGCAGCTTAGGCAGAGAGGGCTACACCTTC
>TRBJ1-2|TRBD1|NA|TRBV4-3
CASSRERTGFGYTF
TGCGCCAGCAGCCGAGAAAGGACAGGGTTTGGCTACACCTTC
>TRBJ2-3|NA|NA|TRBV19
CASRSTRGHTDTQYF
TGTGCCAGTAGATCGACGCGGGGGCACACAGATACGCAGTATTTT
>TRBJ2-7|NA|NA|TRBV6-5
CASSNDLRVSYEQYF
TGTGCCAGCAGTAATGATCTTCGCGTCTCCTACGAGCAGTACTTC
>TRBJ2-7|NA|NA|TRBV28
CASSLALTYEQYF
TGTGCCAGCAGTTTGGCTCTAACCTACGAGCAGTACTTC